This entry concerns a single TCR beta chain. Original methodology: Amplified reference gene primers provided the basis for estimating nucleated cell counts. The repertoire was sequenced with immunoSEQ multiplex PCR; TCRdb's copy has only in-frame clones and lacks some. That table furnishes V, J and clone size, whereas the DNA furnished D and trimming. The sample contains roughly 250,000 clones, about four fifths of which appear only once. The CDR3 length is 14 residues. V gave up 4 bases and J gave up 2 bases; unmatched junction bases: 4. Germline lookup yields CDR1 SGHTS and CDR2 YDEGEE. This sample is part of a study of blood T cell repertoires in COVID-19. Study-wide context: Samples of COVID-19 (acute and convalescent) were obtained from the United States, Italy and Spain. PBMCs, B-cell-depleted T cells, or T cells provided the cDNA or gDNA that made up the material.

J is TRBJ2-3 and V is TRBV5-8; 7 bases are a match to TRBD1. Sequencing was done on a sample of peripheral blood. The clonotype was recovered from a woman older than 75 with acute or convalescent COVID-19. The CDR3 is CASSKTGTTDTQYF. The CDR3 DNA reads as TGTGCCAGCAGCAAGACAGGGACCACAGATACGCAGTATTTT.